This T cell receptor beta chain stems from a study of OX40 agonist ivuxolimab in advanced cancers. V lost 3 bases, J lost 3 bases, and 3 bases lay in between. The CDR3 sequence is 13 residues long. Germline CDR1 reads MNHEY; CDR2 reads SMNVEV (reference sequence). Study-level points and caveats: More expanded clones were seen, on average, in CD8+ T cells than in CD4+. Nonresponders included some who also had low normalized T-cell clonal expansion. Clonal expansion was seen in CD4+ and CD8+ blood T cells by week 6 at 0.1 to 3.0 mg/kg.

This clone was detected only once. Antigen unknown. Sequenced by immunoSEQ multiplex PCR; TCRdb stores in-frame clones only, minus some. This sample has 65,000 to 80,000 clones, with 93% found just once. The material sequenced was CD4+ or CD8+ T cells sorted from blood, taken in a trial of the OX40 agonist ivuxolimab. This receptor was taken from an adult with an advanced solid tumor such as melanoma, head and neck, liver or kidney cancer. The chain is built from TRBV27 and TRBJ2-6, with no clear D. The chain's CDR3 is CASSLGGANVLTF. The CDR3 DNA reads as TGTGCCAGCAGTTTGGGTGGGGCCAACGTCCTGACTTTC.